This TCR beta chain comes out of a study of T-cell reconstitution after alpha-beta-depleted transplantation in children. The CDR3 runs to 13 residues. CDR1 and CDR2 from the germline V gene are DFQATT and SNEGSKA (reference sequence). J gave up 7 bases and V 4 bases, and 7 bases lay outside the gene matches. This sample's TCRbeta library carried unique molecular identifier barcodes. From the PCR reads, TCRdb called clonotypes with MiXCR, one entry per CDR3 protein. The table shows about 900,000 distinct CDR3 sequences, with about 31% occurring only once. Of note for this clonotype: Its antigen is currently unknown.

Study-level points and caveats: The origin of high day-60 TCRbeta diversity in some patients lay in surviving recipient T cells and thymic progenitors. T-cell counts and diversity at one year post-transplant came mainly from newly produced T cells. Reports say that about two months after transplant, the alpha-beta T cells came out of several hundred graft clones that had expanded.

The sequencing here drew on PBMCs, mostly from graft donor cells, taken 360 days after TCRalphabeta/CD19-depleted stem cell transplant. The clonotype originates from a boy under two years old who had a stem cell transplant for SCID, so the T cells may come from the graft donor. J is TRBJ2-3 and V is TRBV20-1; 8 bases line up with TRBD2. The CDR3 reads CSAIGGGRHTQYF. CDR3 nucleotide sequence: TGCAGTGCTATCGGCGGGGGGCGTCATACGCAGTATTTT.